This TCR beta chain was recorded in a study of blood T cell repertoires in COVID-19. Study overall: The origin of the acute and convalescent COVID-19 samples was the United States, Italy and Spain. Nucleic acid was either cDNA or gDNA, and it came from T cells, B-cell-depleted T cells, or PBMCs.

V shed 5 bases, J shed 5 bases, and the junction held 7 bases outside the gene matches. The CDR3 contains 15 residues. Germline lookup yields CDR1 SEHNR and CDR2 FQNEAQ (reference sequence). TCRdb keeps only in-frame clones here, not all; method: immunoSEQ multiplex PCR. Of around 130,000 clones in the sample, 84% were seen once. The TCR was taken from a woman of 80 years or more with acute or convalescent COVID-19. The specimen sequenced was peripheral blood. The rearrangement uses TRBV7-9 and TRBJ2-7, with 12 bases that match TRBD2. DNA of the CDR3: TGTGCCAGCAGCCACCGACTAGCGGGAGAGGACGAGCAGTACTTC. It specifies CASSHRLAGEDEQYF.